This T cell receptor (beta chain) derives from a study of identical twins. Study-wide results and caveats: Conclusions rested on cross-sectional statistics rather than following the same donors.

A universal primer site was created by template switching, with the cDNA bearing unique molecular identifiers. One entry per CDR3 protein, called by TCRdb with MiXCR from the 5' RACE reads. The table lists some 460,000 distinct CDR3 sequences, 12% to 15% of them singletons. This clonotype was seen more than once but under ten times. Its cognate antigen is unknown. The ends were cut back, 0 bases at V and 7 bases at J, with 17 bases in the middle. Germline V gene sequence: CDR1 SGDLS, CDR2 YYNGEE. The CDR3 loop spans 15 amino acids. The same specimen was also included in a second study, on yellow fever vaccine responses in identical twins.

The V and J genes are TRBV9 and TRBJ2-7, with D perhaps TRBD2 (6 bases). Specimen: CD4+ T cells sorted from blood. The source is a woman aged 18-30 years in good health. The CDR3 is CASSVDEMRAGEQYF. The DNA of the CDR3 is TGTGCCAGCAGCGTAGATGAGATGAGGGCGGGGGAGCAGTACTTC.